The next 3 T cell receptor beta chains were all read from a single sample in a study of T cells after yellow fever vaccination. Via MiXCR, TCRdb re-called the 5' RACE reads, giving one row per CDR3 protein. The sample shows fewer than 450,000 distinct CDR3 sequences, 11% of them seen only once. The material was PBMCs, obtained on the day of the first yellow fever vaccination. These receptors came from a man in his late teens or twenties who received the YFV17D yellow fever vaccine.

This clonotype was detected a few times. The rearrangement uses TRBV9 and TRBJ2-1, with 8 bases that match TRBD2. The CDR3 contains 16 residues. Germline CDR1 and CDR2: SGDLS and YYNGEE. V lost 2 bases and J lost 8; bases outside the gene matches: 12. CDR3 loop: CASSVSGTRGLDEQFF. CDR3 nucleotides: TGTGCCAGCAGCGTCTCCGGGACTAGAGGTCTGGATGAGCAGTTCTTC.

In this sample, this clonotype turned up a few times. The rearrangement uses TRBV11-1 and TRBJ2-1, with TRBD2 matching over 8 bases. Looked up from germline, CDR1 is SGHAT and CDR2 is FQDESV (reference sequence). The CDR3 extends over 17 amino acids. V was clipped by 5 bases and J by 7 bases; unmatched bases: 16. The CDR3 DNA follows: TGTGCCAGCAGCCTTCGATTTGTGGGACTAGGTCCGAATGAGCAGTTCTTC. Its protein is CASSLRFVGLGPNEQFF.

This clonotype came up a few times. The chain employs TRBV20-1 and TRBJ2-3; 16 bases match TRBD2. The CDR3 totals 16 residues. CDR1 and CDR2 from the germline V gene are DFQATT and SNEGSKA (reference sequence). Trimming cost V 5 bases and J 5 bases; bases outside gene matches: 7. CDR3 DNA sequence: TGCAGTGCTCGCGGGACTAGCGGGGGGGCTAGAGATACGCAGTATTTT. Translating it yields CSARGTSGGARDTQYF.